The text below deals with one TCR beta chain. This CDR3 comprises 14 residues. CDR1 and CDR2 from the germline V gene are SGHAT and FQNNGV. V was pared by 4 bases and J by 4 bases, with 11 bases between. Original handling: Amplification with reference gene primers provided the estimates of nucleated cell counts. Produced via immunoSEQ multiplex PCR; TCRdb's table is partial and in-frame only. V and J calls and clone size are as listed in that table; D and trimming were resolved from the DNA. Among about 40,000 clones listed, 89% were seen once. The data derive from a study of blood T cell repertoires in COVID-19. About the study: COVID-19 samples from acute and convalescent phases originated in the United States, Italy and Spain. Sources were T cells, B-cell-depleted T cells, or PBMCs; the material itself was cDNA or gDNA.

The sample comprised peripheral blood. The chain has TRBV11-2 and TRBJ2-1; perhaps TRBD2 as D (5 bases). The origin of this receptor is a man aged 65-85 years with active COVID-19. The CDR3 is CASSSDYKYNEQFF. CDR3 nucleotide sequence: TGTGCCAGCAGCTCCGACTACAAGTACAATGAGCAGTTCTTC.